The clone carrying this T cell receptor (beta chain) was seen only a few times. The antigen is unknown. The data derive from a study of T-cell memory formation after mild COVID-19. About the study: TCR clusters largely stayed donor specific. Study-level findings and limits: Clones shrinking from day 15 to 85 showed even CD4/CD8 mixes; later expanders tilted CD4+. The study found contracting CD4+ clones mainly in CM and EM and contracting CD8+ clones in EMRA.

CDR3 length: 18 amino acids. The V segment lost 6 bases and the J segment 2 bases; nucleotides outside the gene matches: 13. The germline CDR1 and CDR2 sequences are MNHNY and SVGAGI (reference sequence). Libraries for TCRalpha and TCRbeta carried sample barcodes and unique molecular identifiers via 5'RACE. MiXCR was run by TCRdb on the 5' RACE reads, yielding one entry per CDR3 protein. This sample has approximately 500,000 distinct CDR3 sequences, with around 25% found just once. The TCR originated in an adult woman who had mild COVID-19 (a few samples of this study predate the infection). Cell type and time point are not known. The sample consisted of PBMCs or a T cell subset sorted from them (not recorded which). The V call is TRBV6-6, the J call TRBJ2-4; 10 nucleotides align to TRBD2. CDR3: CASSVLAGVRGTKNIQYF. In DNA form, the CDR3 reads TGTGCCAGCAGCGTTCTAGCGGGAGTAAGAGGGACCAAAAACATTCAGTACTTC.